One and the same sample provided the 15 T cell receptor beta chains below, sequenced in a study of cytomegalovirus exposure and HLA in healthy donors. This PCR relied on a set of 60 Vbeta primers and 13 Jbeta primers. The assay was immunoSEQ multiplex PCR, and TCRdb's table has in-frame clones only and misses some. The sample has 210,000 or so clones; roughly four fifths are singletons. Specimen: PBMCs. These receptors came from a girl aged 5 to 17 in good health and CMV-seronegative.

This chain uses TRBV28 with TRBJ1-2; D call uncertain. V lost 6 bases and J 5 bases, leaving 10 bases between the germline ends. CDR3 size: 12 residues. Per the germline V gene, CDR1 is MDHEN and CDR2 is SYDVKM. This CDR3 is CASSPPGYGYTF. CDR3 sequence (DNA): TGTGCCAGCAGCCCCCCGGGGTATGGCTACACCTTC.

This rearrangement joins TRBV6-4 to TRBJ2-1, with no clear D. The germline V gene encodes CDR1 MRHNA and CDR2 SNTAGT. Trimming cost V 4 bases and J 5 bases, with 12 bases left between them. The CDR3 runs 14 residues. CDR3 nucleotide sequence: TGTGCCAGCAGTGTTTGGCAGAACGACAATGAGCAGTTCTTC. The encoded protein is CASSVWQNDNEQFF.

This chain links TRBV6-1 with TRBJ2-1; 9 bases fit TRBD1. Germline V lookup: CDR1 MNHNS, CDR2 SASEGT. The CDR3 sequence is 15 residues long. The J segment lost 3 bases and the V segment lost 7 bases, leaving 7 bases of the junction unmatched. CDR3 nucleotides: TGTGCCAGCACTACTGGACAGGGGCACTACAATGAGCAGTTCTTC. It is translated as CASTTGQGHYNEQFF.

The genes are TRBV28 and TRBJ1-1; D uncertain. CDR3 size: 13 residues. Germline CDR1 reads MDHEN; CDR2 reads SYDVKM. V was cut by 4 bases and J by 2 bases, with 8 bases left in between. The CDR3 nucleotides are TGTGCCAGCAGTTCAGCGGGAAACACTGAAGCTTTCTTT. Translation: CASSSAGNTEAFF.

For the CDR3, the DNA is TGCAGCGTTTGGACAGGGAGGCTACAAGAGACCCAGTACTTC. This encodes CSVWTGRLQETQYF. The gene calls are TRBV29-1 and TRBJ2-5, with 8 bases that match TRBD1. V gave up 5 bases and J gave up 2 bases; unmatched junction bases: 7. This CDR3 is built from 14 residues. Germline CDR1 is SQVTM and CDR2 is ANQGSEA.

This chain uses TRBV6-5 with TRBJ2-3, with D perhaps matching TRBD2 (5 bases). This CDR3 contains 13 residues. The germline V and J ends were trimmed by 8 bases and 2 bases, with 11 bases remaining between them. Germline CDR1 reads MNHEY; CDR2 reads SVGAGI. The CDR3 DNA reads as TGTGCCAGCGGGCGAGCGGCCACAGATACGCAGTATTTT. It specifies CASGRAATDTQYF.

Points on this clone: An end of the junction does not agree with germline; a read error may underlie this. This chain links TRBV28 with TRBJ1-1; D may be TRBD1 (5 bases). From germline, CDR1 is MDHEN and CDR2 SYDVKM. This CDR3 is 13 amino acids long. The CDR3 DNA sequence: TGTGCCAGCAGTATGGCGGGCGGGGCCCGGGTACAGTTT. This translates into CASSMAGGARVQF.

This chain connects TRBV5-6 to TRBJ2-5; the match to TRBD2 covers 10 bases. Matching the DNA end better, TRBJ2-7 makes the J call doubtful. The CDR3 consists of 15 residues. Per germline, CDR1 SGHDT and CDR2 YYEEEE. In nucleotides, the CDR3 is TGTGCCAGCAGCTTGTCGGTCCTAGCGGGAGACGAGCAGTACTTC. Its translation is CASSLSVLAGDEQYF.

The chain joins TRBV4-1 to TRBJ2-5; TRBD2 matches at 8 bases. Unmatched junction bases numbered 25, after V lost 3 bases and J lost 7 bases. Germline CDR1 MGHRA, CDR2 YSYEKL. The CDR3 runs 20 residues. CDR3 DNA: TGCGCCAGCAGCCAGCAAGTAAATAGGGTCACTAGCGGCAACTCAGGGACCCAGTACTTC. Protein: CASSQQVNRVTSGNSGTQYF.

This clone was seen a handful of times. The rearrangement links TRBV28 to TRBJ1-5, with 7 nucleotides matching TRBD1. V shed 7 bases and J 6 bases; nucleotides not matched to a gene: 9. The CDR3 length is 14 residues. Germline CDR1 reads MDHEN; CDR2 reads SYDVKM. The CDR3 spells CASIQGTSRQPQHF. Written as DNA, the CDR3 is TGTGCCAGCATACAGGGGACCTCACGTCAGCCCCAGCATTTT.

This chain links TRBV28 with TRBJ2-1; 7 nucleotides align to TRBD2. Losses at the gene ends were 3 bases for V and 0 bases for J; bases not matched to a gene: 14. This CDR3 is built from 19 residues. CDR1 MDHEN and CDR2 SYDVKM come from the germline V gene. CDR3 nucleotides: TGTGCCAGCAGTTTTGCCGGGACTATCCTGCGATTCTCCTACAATGAGCAGTTCTTC. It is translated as CASSFAGTILRFSYNEQFF.

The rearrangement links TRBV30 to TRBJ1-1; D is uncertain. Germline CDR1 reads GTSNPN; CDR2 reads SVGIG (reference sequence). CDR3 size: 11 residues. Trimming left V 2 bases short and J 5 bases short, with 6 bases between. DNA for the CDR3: TGTGCCTGGAGTCTGAGGACTGAAGCTTTCTTT. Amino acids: CAWSLRTEAFF.

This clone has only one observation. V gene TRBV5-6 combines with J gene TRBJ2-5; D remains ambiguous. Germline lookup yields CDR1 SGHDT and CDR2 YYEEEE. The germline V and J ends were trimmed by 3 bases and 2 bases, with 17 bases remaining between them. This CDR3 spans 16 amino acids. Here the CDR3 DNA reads TGTGCCAGCAGCTCGTGGTCCACTGGGCATCAAGAGACCCAGTACTTC. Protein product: CASSSWSTGHQETQYF.

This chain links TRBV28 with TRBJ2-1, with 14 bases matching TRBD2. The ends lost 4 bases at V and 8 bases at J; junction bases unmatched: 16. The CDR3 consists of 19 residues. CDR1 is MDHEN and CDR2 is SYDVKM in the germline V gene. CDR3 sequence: CASSYPKRGTSGRWDEQFF. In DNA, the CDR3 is TGTGCCAGCAGTTACCCCAAACGCGGGACTAGCGGGAGATGGGATGAGCAGTTCTTC.

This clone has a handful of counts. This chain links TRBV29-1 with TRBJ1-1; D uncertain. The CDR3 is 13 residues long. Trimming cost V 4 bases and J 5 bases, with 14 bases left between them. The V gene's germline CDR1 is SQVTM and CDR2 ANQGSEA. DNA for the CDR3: TGCAGCGTTGTCTGGCAGGCGGGGACTGAAGCTTTCTTT. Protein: CSVVWQAGTEAFF.